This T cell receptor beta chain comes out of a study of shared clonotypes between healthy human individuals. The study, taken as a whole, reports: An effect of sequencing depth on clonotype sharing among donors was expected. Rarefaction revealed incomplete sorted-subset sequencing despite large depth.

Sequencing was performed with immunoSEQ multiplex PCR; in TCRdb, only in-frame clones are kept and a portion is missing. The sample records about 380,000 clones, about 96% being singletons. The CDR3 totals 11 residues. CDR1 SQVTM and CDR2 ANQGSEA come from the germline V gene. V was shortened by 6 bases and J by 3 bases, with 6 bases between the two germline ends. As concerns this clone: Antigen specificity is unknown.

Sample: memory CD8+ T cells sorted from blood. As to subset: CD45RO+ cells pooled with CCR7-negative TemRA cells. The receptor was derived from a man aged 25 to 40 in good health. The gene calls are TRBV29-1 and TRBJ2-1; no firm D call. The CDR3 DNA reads TGCAGCGTGCGTCACTACAATGAGCAGTTCTTC. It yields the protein CSVRHYNEQFF.